This record covers a single T cell receptor (beta chain). At one boundary the junction diverges from the germline segment, which might be a read error. This entry belongs to a study of tumor-infiltrating lymphocytes in primary liver carcinoma. Co-extracted RNA and DNA came from approximately 20-30 mg of unsorted bulk tissue. Surgical resection was the treatment these patients received for primary liver carcinoma. Tumors were each sampled at five separate regions. Tumor samples all exceeded 80% viable tumor cells. The researchers produced TCR beta cDNA from around 500 ng total RNA with a constant-region primer. Researchers made the TCR beta libraries by running three nested multiplex PCR rounds with slightly modified ARM-PCR. A C-beta reverse primer was combined with TRBV1-TRBV30 forward primers in the first two PCR rounds, and each round had approximately 9 cycles. TCRdb itself ran the multiplex PCR reads through MiXCR, one entry per CDR3 protein. In the table there are roughly 190,000 distinct CDR3 sequences, around 81% of which are singletons.

Per the germline V gene, CDR1 is MNHNY and CDR2 is SVGAGI (reference sequence). CDR3 length equals 13 residues. The specimen sequenced was tumor tissue from primary liver carcinoma. The chain combines TRBV6-6 with TRBJ1-1; D is perhaps TRBD1 (6 bases). The receptor's source is a man aged 35-49 years with primary liver carcinoma and hepatitis B virus infection. The CDR3 spells CASSIRGTTEDFF. In DNA, the CDR3 is TGTGCCAGCAGCATAAGGGGGACTACTGAAGATTTCTTT.